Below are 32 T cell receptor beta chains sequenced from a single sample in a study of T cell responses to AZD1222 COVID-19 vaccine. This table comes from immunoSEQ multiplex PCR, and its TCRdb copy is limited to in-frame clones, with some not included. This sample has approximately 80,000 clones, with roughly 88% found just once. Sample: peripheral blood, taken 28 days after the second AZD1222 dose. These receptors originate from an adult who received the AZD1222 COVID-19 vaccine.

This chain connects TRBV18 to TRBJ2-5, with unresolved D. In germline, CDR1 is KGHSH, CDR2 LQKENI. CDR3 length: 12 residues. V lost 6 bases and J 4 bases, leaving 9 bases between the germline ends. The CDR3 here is CASSENRETQYF. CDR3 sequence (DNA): TGTGCCAGCTCGGAGAATAGAGAGACCCAGTACTTC.

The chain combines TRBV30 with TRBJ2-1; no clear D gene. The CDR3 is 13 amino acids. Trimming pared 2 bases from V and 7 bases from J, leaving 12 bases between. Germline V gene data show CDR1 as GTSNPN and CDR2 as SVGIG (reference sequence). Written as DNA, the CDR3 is TGTGCCTGGAGTATTCTAGGGCCGAATGAGCAGTTCTTC. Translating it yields CAWSILGPNEQFF. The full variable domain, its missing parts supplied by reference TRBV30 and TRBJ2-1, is SQTIHQWPATLVQPVGSPLSLECTVEGTSNPNLYWYRQAAGRGLQLLFYSVGIGQISSEVPQNLSASRPQDRQFILSSKKLLLSDSGFYLCAWSILGPNEQFFGPGTRLTVL.

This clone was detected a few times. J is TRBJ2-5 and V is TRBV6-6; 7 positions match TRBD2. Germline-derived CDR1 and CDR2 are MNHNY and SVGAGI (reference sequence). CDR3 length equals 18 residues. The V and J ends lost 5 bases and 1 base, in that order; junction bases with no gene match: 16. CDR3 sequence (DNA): TGTGCCAGCAGTCCGTATGCCCCTGGCGGGGGAACCCAAGAGACCCAGTACTTC. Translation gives CASSPYAPGGGTQETQYF.

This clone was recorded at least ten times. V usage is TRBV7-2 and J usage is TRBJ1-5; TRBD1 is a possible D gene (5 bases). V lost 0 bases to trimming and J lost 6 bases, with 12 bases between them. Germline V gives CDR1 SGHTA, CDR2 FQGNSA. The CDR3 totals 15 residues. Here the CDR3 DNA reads TGTGCCAGCAGCTTAGCGGGGGGTACAGGTCAGCCCCAGCATTTT. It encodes CASSLAGGTGQPQHF.

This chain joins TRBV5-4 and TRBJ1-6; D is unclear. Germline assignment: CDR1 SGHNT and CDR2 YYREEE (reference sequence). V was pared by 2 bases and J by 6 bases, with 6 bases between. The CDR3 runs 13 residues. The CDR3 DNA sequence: TGTGCCAGCAGCTTTGGGCTTAATTCACCCCTCCACTTT. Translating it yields CASSFGLNSPLHF.

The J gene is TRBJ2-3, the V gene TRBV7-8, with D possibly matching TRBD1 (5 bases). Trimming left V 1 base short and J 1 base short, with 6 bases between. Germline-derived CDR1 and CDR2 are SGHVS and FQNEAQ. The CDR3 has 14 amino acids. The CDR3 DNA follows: TGTGCCAGCAGCTTAGAGACAGGCACAGATACGCAGTATTTT. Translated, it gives CASSLETGTDTQYF.

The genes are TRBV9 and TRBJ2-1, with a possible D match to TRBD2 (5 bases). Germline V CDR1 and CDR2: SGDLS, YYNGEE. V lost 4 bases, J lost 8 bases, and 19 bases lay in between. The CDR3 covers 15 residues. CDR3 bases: TGTGCCAGCAGCTCCCCCCGGGGTCTTAACGATGAGCAGTTCTTC. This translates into CASSSPRGLNDEQFF.

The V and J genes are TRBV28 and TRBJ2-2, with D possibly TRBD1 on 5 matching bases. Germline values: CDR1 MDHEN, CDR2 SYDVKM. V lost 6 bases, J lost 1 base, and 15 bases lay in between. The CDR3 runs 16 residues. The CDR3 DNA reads TGTGCCAGCAGGACCCCTCGGACACTGAACACCGGGGAGCTGTTTTTT. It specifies CASRTPRTLNTGELFF. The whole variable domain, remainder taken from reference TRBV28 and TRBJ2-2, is DVKVTQSSRYLVKRTGEKVFLECVQDMDHENMFWYRQDPGLGLRLIYFSYDVKMKEKGDIPEGYSVSREKKERFSLILESASTNQTSMYLCASRTPRTLNTGELFFGEGSRLTVL.

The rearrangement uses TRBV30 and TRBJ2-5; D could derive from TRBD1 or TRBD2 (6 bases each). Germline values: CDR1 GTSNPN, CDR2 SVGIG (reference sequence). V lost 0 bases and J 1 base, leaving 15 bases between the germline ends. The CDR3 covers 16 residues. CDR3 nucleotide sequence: TGTGCCTGGAGTGTGGGGGCTAGCGCTATCCAAGAGACCCAGTACTTC. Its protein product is CAWSVGASAIQETQYF.

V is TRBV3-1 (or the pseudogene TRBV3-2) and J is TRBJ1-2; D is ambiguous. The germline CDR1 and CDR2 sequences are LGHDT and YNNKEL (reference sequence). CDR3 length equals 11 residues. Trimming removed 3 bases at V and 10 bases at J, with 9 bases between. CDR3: CASSHLRFYTF. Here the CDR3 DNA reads TGTGCCAGCAGCCACCTAAGGTTCTACACCTTC.

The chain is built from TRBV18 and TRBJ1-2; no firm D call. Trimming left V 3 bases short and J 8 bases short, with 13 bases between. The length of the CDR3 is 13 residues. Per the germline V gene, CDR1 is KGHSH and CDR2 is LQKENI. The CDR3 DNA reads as TGTGCCAGCTCACCCCCGGCCGGGGTGGGCTACACCTTC. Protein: CASSPPAGVGYTF.

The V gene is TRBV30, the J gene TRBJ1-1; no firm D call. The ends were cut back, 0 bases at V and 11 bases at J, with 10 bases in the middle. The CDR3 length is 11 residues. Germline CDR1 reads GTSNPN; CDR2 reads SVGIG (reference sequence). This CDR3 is CAWSVPGVAFF. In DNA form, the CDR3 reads TGTGCCTGGAGTGTACCCGGGGTCGCTTTCTTT.

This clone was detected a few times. The CDR3 region has the DNA TGTGCCAGCAGCCCCGACGGGTTCGGGGAGCAGTACTTC. Its translation: CASSPDGFGEQYF. The V gene is TRBV7-9, the J gene TRBJ2-7; D uncertain. This CDR3 is built from 13 residues. V was clipped by 5 bases and J by 7 bases, with 15 bases between them. Germline V CDR1 and CDR2: SEHNR, FQNEAQ (reference sequence).

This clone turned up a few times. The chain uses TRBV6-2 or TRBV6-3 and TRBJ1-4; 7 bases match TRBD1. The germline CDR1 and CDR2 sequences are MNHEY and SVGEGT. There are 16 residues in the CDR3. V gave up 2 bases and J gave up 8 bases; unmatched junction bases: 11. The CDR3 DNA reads TGTGCCAGCAGTTACAGCTGGGGACAGACCGTCGAAAAACTGTTTTTT. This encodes CASSYSWGQTVEKLFF.

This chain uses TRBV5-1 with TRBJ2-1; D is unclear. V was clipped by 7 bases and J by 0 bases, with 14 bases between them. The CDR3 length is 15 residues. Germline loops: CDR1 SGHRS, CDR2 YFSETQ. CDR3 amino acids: CASSITSGSYNEQFF. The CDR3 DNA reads TGCGCCAGCTCGATTACATCGGGCTCCTACAATGAGCAGTTCTTC.

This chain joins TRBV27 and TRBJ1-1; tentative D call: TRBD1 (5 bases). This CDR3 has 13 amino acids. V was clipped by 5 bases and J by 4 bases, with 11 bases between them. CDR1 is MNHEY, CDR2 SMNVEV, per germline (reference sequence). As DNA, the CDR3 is TGTGCCAGCAGTGGACACTTAGGCACTGAAGCTTTCTTT. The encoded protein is CASSGHLGTEAFF.

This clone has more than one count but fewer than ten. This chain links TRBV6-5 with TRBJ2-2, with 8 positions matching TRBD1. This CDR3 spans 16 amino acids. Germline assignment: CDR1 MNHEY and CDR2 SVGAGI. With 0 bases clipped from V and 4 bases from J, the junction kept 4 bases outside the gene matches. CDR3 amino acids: CASSYSRDRSTGELFF. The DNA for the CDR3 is TGTGCCAGCAGTTACTCGAGGGACAGGTCCACCGGGGAGCTGTTTTTT.

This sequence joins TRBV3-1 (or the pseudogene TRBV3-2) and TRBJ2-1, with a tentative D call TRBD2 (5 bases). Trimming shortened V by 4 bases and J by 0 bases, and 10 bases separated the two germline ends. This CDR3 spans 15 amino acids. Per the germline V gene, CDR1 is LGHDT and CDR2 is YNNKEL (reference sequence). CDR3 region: CASSPRGSSYNEQFF. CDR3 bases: TGTGCCAGCAGCCCCCGGGGTAGCTCCTACAATGAGCAGTTCTTC.

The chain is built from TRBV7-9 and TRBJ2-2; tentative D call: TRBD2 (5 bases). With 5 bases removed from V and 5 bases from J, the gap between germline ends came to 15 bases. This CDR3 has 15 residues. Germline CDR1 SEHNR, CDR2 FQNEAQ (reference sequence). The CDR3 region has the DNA TGTGCCAGCAGCCCCCCGACGGGGTATACCGGGGAGCTGTTTTTT. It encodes CASSPPTGYTGELFF.

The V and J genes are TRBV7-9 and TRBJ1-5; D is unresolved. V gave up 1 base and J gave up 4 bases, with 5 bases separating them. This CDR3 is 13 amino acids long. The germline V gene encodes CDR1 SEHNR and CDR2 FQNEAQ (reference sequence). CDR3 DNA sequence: TGTGCCAGCAGCTTAGGAGTAAATCAGCCCCAGCATTTT. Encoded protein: CASSLGVNQPQHF. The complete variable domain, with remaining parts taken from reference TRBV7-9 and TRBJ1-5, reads DTGVSQNPRHKITKRGQNVTFRCDPISEHNRLYWYRQTLGQGPEFLTYFQNEAQLEKSRLLSDRFSAERPKGSFSTLEIQRTEQGDSAMYLCASSLGVNQPQHFGDGTRLSIL.

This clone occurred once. In DNA form, the CDR3 reads TGTGCCAGCAGCTTGGAGTTACTGACCGGGGAGCTGTTTTTT. This translates into CASSLELLTGELFF. V and J are TRBV5-4 and TRBJ2-2; D uncertain. This CDR3 spans 14 amino acids. V lost 0 bases and J 5 bases, leaving 8 bases between the germline ends. Germline V gives CDR1 SGHNT, CDR2 YYREEE (reference sequence).

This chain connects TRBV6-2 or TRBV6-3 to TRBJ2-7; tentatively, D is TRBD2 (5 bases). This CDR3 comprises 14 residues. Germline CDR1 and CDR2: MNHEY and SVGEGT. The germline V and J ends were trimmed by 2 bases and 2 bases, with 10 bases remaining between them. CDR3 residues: CASSYPAVTYEQYF. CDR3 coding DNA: TGTGCCAGCAGTTACCCAGCGGTTACCTACGAGCAGTACTTC.

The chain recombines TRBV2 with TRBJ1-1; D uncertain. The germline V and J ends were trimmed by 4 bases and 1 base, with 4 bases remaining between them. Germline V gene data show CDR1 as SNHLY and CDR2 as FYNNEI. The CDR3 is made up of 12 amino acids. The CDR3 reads CASSVGNTEAFF. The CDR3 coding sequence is TGTGCCAGCAGTGTTGGGAACACTGAAGCTTTCTTT. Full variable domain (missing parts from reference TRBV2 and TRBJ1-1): EPEVTQTPSHQVTQMGQEVILRCVPISNHLYFYWYRQILGQKVEFLVSFYNNEISEKSEIFDDQFSVERPDGSNFTLKIRSTKLEDSAMYFCASSVGNTEAFFGQGTRLTVV.

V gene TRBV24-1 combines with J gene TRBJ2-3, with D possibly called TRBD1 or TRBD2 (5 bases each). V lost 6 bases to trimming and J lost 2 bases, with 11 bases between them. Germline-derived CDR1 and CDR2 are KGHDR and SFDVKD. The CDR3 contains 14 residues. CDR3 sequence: CATSPRGATDTQYF. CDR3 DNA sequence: TGTGCCACCAGTCCTAGGGGAGCCACAGATACGCAGTATTTT.

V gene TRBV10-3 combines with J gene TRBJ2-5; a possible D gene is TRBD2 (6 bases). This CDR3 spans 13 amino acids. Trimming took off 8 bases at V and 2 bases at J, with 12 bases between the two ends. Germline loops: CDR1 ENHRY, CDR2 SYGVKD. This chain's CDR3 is CAIGGYGQETQYF. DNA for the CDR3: TGTGCCATCGGAGGGTATGGGCAAGAGACCCAGTACTTC.

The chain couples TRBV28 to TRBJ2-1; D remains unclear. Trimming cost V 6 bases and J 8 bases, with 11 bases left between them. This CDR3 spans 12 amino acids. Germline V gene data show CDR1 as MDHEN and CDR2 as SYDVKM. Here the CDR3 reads CASRRTPYEQFF. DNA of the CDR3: TGTGCCAGCAGGAGGACCCCTTATGAGCAGTTCTTC.

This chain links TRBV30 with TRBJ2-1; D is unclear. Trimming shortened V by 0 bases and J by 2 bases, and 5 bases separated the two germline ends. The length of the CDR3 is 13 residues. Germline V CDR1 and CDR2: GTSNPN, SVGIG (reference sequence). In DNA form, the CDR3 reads TGTGCCTGGAGTGTAGGCCCCTACAATGAGCAGTTCTTC. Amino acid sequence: CAWSVGPYNEQFF. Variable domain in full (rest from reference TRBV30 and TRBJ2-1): SQTIHQWPATLVQPVGSPLSLECTVEGTSNPNLYWYRQAAGRGLQLLFYSVGIGQISSEVPQNLSASRPQDRQFILSSKKLLLSDSGFYLCAWSVGPYNEQFFGPGTRLTVL.

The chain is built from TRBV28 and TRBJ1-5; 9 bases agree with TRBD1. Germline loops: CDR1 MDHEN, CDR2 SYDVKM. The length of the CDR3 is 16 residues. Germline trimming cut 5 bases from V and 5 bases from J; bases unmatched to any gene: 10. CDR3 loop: CASSRAGTGPYQPQHF. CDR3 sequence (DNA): TGTGCCAGCAGTCGAGCAGGGACAGGGCCATATCAGCCCCAGCATTTT.

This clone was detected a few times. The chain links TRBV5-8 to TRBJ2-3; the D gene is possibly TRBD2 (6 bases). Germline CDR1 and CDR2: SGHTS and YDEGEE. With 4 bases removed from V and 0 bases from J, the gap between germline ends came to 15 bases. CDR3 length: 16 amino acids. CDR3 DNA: TGTGCCAGCAGCACCAGGCTAGCGATTAGCACAGATACGCAGTATTTT. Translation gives CASSTRLAISTDTQYF.

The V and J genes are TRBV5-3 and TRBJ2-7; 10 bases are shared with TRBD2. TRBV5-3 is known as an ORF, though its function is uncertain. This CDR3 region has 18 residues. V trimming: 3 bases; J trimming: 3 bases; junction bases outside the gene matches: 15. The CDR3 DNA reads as TGTGCCAGAAGCTGGGGACAGAGAGCACTAGCGGGATTCTACGAGCAGTACTTC. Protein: CARSWGQRALAGFYEQYF.

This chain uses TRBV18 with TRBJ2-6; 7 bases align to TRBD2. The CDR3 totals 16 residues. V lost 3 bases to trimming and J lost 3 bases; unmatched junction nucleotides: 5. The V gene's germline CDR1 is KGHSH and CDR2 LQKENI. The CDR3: CASSPSGGNGANVLTF. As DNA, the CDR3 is TGTGCCAGCTCACCCTCCGGGGGGAATGGGGCCAACGTCCTGACTTTC.

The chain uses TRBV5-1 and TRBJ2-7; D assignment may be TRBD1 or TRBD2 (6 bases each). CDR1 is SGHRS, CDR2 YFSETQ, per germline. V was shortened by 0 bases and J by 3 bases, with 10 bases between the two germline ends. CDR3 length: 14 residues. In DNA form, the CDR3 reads TGCGCCAGCAGCTTGGAGGGGGGCTTCTACGAGCAGTACTTC. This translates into CASSLEGGFYEQYF.